This T cell receptor beta chain was sequenced for a study of OX40 agonist ivuxolimab in advanced cancers. Study information: From about 23 to 85 years was the age range, with a mean of around 57 years, and around 84% were male. General study results and limits: At 0.1 to 3.0 mg/kg and by week 6, CD4+ and CD8+ T cells in the blood had expanded clonally.

About this clone: Its specificity is unknown.

Repertoires were generated with immunoSEQ multiplex PCR, while TCRdb's copy carries only in-frame clones and drops some. The sample shows about 73,000 clones, approximately 90% of them seen only once. The specimen comprised CD4+ or CD8+ T cells sorted from blood, sampled in a trial of the OX40 agonist ivuxolimab. This sequence was found in an adult with an advanced solid tumor such as melanoma, head and neck, liver or kidney cancer.

CDR3 coding DNA: TGTGCCAGTAGTATCGGGACCCGTGAGCAGTTCTTC. Protein sequence: CASSIGTREQFF. The chain uses TRBV19 and TRBJ2-1; D is possibly TRBD1 or TRBD2 (5 bases each). This CDR3 is built from 12 residues. Trimming stripped 3 bases from V and 9 bases from J, with 9 bases between. CDR1 is LNHDA and CDR2 is SQIVND in the germline V gene (reference sequence).